The TCR beta chain under discussion was sequenced for a study of T cell responses to AZD1222 COVID-19 vaccine. The overall study: Second doses that came at about 4 or about 12 weeks were put together. The study, taken as a whole, reports: Nearly half of unique spike-specific TCRs reportedly avoided B.1.351 and B.1.1.7 mutated regions. Repertoire sampling happened only post peak T cell response.

Trimming took 4 bases from V and 6 from J, leaving 9 bases between them. Per the germline V gene, CDR1 is MNHEY and CDR2 is SVGAGI. The CDR3 is 12 amino acids. Concerning this clone itself: The antigen is not known.

TCRdb keeps only in-frame clones here, not all; method: immunoSEQ multiplex PCR. Of about 170,000 clones in the sample, roughly 92% were seen once. The sample consisted of peripheral blood, taken on day 0 of AZD1222 vaccination. This sequence originates from an adult in good health. The chain carries TRBV6-5 and TRBJ2-5, with D tentatively TRBD2 (6 bases). CDR3 protein: CASSSGGQTQYF. In nucleotides, the CDR3 is TGTGCCAGCAGTTCCGGGGGTCAGACCCAGTACTTC.